This TCR beta chain was recorded in a study of human T cells and chemical hapten exposure. Whole-study context: DPC at 2% was the sensitizing agent, placed on 2 cm by 2 cm of upper inner arm skin.

TCRdb re-called the RACE reads through MiXCR, storing one row per CDR3 protein. The table records roughly 180,000 distinct CDR3 sequences, about a fifth of them present only once. In this sample, this clonotype turned up a few times. Its target is not known. Study-level results: DPC sensitization did not alter TCRs above 1 in 1000 frequency.

This sample's time point: patch test 1, 2 weeks after DPC sensitization. Indicated treatment: therapeutic diphenylcyclopropenone sensitization with weekly scalp DPC. The authors extracted total RNA from unfractionated whole blood. Sequenced here: whole blood, sampled in connection with sensitization to the hapten diphenylcyclopropenone (DPC). The receptor was isolated from a woman between 45 and 60 years old with alopecia areata. Some clones in this sample may be carry-over from other donors' samples.

The CDR3 loop reads CSARDNSGEAYEQYF. The CDR3 nucleotides read TGCAGTGCTAGAGATAACAGCGGGGAGGCCTACGAGCAGTACTTC. The rearrangement joins TRBV20-1 to TRBJ2-7; TRBD2 aligns across 7 bases. Germline CDR1 is DFQATT and CDR2 is SNEGSKA (reference sequence). The CDR3 has 15 amino acids. V was pared by 0 bases and J by 2 bases, with 7 bases of the junction left unmatched.